This T cell receptor (beta chain) was retrieved from a study of beta chain features in type 1 diabetes (dated by TCRdb to 2016 to 2019). About the investigation overall: Mean age, gender distribution, total cell number and subset yield were not different between patients and healthy donors. In the study, recently diagnosed type 1 diabetes patients and matched healthy donors were compared on the TCRB repertoires of their sorted circulating CD4+ T cell subsets. Across all samples, approximately 98,000,000 sorted cells were examined, and cell number per subset correlated strongly with RNA yield. Regulatory and stem cell-like memory subsets were obtained from only 8 patients and roughly 8 healthy donors, while naive and central memory subsets were obtained from all 28 donors. General findings and caveats noted by the study authors: PCR might favor shorter templates, but patient and control samples were amplified and corrected together, so any skew would affect both groups equally. Because small numbers of individuals were included in the HLA sub-analyses, any influence of HLA type on TCRB rearrangement was left unresolved. Type 1 diabetes patients showed a moderate but significant shortening of TCRB CDR3 length in all four CD4+ subsets. Fewer insertions and more nucleotide deletions at VDJ recombination sites were observed in patients with type 1 diabetes, implying thymic rearrangement abnormalities. Because cDNA rather than genomic DNA was sequenced, highly expressing activated cells could have been over-represented, although no difference in activation and CD3 levels was found between groups. Naive, central memory and regulatory TCRB repertoires appeared to be more similar among patients than among healthy donors.

This clone is a singleton in its sample. Its antigen is not yet known. The record has no base qualities; no much larger clone is one base away. A single peripheral blood draw of around 100 mL on average was collected from each donor into heparinised tubes. Naive, central memory, regulatory and stem cell-like memory CD4+ T cells were sorted on a BD FACSAria II using a panel including CD45RO, CCR7, CD25, CD127, CD95 and CD27. Purity was above 98% for every sorted population. PBMCs were separated immediately by Lymphoprep density gradient centrifugation and were stained directly, without being cultured. Samples were stained and sorted in pairs, with one healthy donor and one patient per experiment, so that batch effects were minimized. All of the isolated RNA was reverse transcribed with the High Capacity cDNA Reverse Transcription Kit, so expressed TCRB transcripts were sequenced. Naive, central memory and regulatory T cell samples underwent deep immunoSEQ sequencing, averaging about 3.57 million total reads per sample. Sorted cells were lysed in RLT buffer, and RNA was extracted using DNase-treated RNeasy Micro or Mini kits according to cell number. To prevent cross-contamination, every cell subset was processed on its own, while patient and healthy donor samples were processed together. The immunoSEQ multiplex PCR was used to amplify TCRB sequences from cDNA, yielding 87-bp fragments that span the CDR3 region. Amplicons were sequenced on the Illumina HiSeq platform. Under the source paper's analysis protocol: Synthetic template baselines were used to correct PCR bias computationally, reads within Hamming distance 2 were collapsed together, and singletons that could not be merged were discarded. Reads were aligned against IMGT so that V, D and J genes, CDR3 length and insertions or deletions at six rearrangement sites could be assigned. Within each subset, clonotype counts were normalized to sorted cell number, and only after that were true diversity and Gini coefficients computed with the tcR R package. The overlap coefficient, calculated on TCRB nucleotide sequences, was used to quantify repertoire sharing. Out-of-frame TCRB sequences from naive cells were analyzed to stand in for the pre-selection repertoire. TCRdb took over this immuneACCESS table, retaining in-frame rearrangements with V and J assigned. Such tables are incomplete; in checked studies, under half of the missing clones stem from an unresolved V gene, and the remainder is unexplained. The D gene and trimming were derived from the DNA, and the V and J assignments and clone size from that table. Counted in this sample were 600,000 to 700,000 clones; roughly 13% of them appeared once. About 0.02% of the sample is taken by the ten largest.

Based on the germline V gene, the CDR1 and CDR2 sequences are MNHNS and SASEGT. Spanning cysteine to phenylalanine, the CDR3 consists of 15 amino acids. Here the CDR3 DNA is all that survives: 45 bases in frame from base 1. The junction shows trimming of 3 bases on V and 8 bases on J, plus 17 bases between the germline ends. The sample comprised naive CD4+ T cells from blood. The cell subset or site label, read with the paper, signifies: true naive CD4+ T cells. Here the chain combines TRBV6-1 and TRBJ2-1; the D gene is not confidently resolved. The clonotype was recovered from a man between 18 and 35 years old with type 1 diabetes. The sequenced DNA: TGTGCCAGCAGTGATGCCCCCGCCGGCGACGATGAGCAGTTCTTC. Protein translation: CASSDAPAGDDEQFF.